Listed here are 18 T cell receptor beta chains from one sample, sequenced in a study of blood T cells in healthy people across ages. With a J-beta primer mix and a sample-barcoded 5' primer, a second PCR ran about 6 to 11 cycles. One entry per CDR3 protein results from TCRdb running MiXCR on the 5' RACE reads. The sample records just under 550,000 distinct CDR3 sequences, more than 20% being singletons. The same specimen was also included in a second study, on T cells of mothers and their children.

Specimen: blood. Receptor source: a boy younger than 18 in good health.

Many counts were recorded for this clonotype. V and J are TRBV2 and TRBJ1-2; 7 bases line up with TRBD1. J lost 2 bases, V lost 0 bases, and 3 bases had no gene match. Germline lookup yields CDR1 SNHLY and CDR2 FYNNEI. There are 15 residues in the CDR3. The CDR3 is CASSEARGSNYGYTF. The DNA of the CDR3 is TGTGCCAGCAGTGAAGCCAGGGGGTCCAACTATGGCTACACCTTC.

The rearrangement uses TRBV9 and TRBJ1-2; possible D gene TRBD1, 6 bases. The CDR3 is 13 residues long. V was cut by 2 bases and J by 5 bases, with 10 bases left in between. Looked up from germline, CDR1 is SGDLS and CDR2 is YYNGEE. CDR3 sequence: CASSVTGSYGYTF. The CDR3 bases are TGTGCCAGCAGCGTTACAGGGAGTTATGGCTACACCTTC.

This rearrangement joins TRBV7-2 to TRBJ1-1; TRBD1 aligns across 7 bases. CDR1 and CDR2 (germline): SGHTA, FQGNSA. The CDR3 extends over 17 amino acids. V lost 1 base, J lost 1 base, and 9 bases stayed unmatched. CDR3 bases: TGTGCCAGCAGCTTAGGAAGGGTGTACAGGGGGAACACTGAAGCTTTCTTT. This translates into CASSLGRVYRGNTEAFF.

This clonotype was detected only once. The CDR3: CASSIRRGGNNEQFF. In DNA form, the CDR3 reads TGTGCCAGTAGTATAAGGCGGGGGGGAAACAATGAGCAGTTCTTC. The gene calls are TRBV7-6 and TRBJ2-1; TRBD2 matches at 9 bases. The CDR3 length is 15 residues. The ends lost 9 bases at V and 5 bases at J; junction bases unmatched: 11. CDR1 SGHVS and CDR2 FNYEAQ come from the germline V gene. Full variable domain (remainder filled in from reference TRBV7-6 and TRBJ2-1): GAGVSQSPRYKVTKRGQDVALRCDPISGHVSLYWYRQALGQGPEFLTYFNYEAQQDKSGLPNDRFSAERPEGSISTLTIQRTEQRDSAMYRCASSIRRGGNNEQFFGPGTRLTVL.

The chain uses TRBV19 and TRBJ2-1; D gene ambiguous. The CDR3 spans 15 residues. Germline CDR1 and CDR2: LNHDA and SQIVND (reference sequence). V gave up 4 bases and J gave up 0 bases, with 10 bases separating them. The CDR3 loop is CASSTYLSSYNEQFF. The CDR3 region has the DNA TGTGCCAGTAGTACGTACCTGAGCTCCTACAATGAGCAGTTCTTC.

The chain links TRBV6-6 to TRBJ1-6, with 9 nucleotides matching TRBD1. Per germline, CDR1 MNHNY and CDR2 SVGAGI (reference sequence). This CDR3 is built from 15 residues. J was trimmed by 6 bases and V by 6 bases; bases with no gene match: 6. The CDR3 reads CASRGTGPLNSPLHF. In DNA form, the CDR3 reads TGTGCCAGCAGAGGGACAGGGCCCCTTAATTCACCCCTCCACTTT.

The chain employs TRBV29-1 and TRBJ1-1; D might be TRBD1 (5 bases). Trimming shortened V by 7 bases and J by 0 bases, and 15 bases separated the two germline ends. Germline V gene data show CDR1 as SQVTM and CDR2 as ANQGSEA. The CDR3 extends over 14 amino acids. CDR3 sequence reads: CSARMGGMNTEAFF. Written as DNA, the CDR3 is TGCAGCGCCCGTATGGGGGGAATGAACACTGAAGCTTTCTTT.

This clonotype showed up many times. The chain links TRBV6-6 to TRBJ2-5; D is unresolved. CDR3 length: 13 residues. Looked up from germline, CDR1 is MNHNY and CDR2 is SVGAGI (reference sequence). V dropped 0 bases and J dropped 5 bases, with 7 bases sitting between them. CDR3 DNA sequence: TGTGCCAGCAGTTACTCTGGTGGGGAGACCCAGTACTTC. Protein: CASSYSGGETQYF.

This clonotype was picked up a small number of times. The V call is TRBV5-6, the J call TRBJ2-5; 7 bases are a match to TRBD1. V shed 1 base and J 4 bases; nucleotides not matched to a gene: 10. CDR1 and CDR2 (germline): SGHDT, YYEEEE. The CDR3 covers 16 residues. DNA of the CDR3: TGTGCCAGCAGCTTGATAGTGTCCGGGACAGCAGAGACCCAGTACTTC. Amino acids: CASSLIVSGTAETQYF.

This clonotype was picked up many times. The V and J genes are TRBV6-5 and TRBJ2-5; 7 bases are a match to TRBD1. With 6 bases clipped from V and 5 bases from J, the junction kept 6 bases outside the gene matches. Germline V CDR1 and CDR2: MNHEY, SVGAGI. The CDR3 totals 13 residues. The CDR3, as DNA: TGTGCCAGCAGCCGACAGGGTCGGGAGACCCAGTACTTC. Protein: CASSRQGRETQYF.

This clonotype has at least ten counts. The J gene is TRBJ2-3, the V gene TRBV6-5; TRBD2 agrees at 8 bases. Germline V gives CDR1 MNHEY, CDR2 SVGAGI. CDR3 size: 15 residues. V shed 6 bases and J 4 bases; nucleotides not matched to a gene: 9. CDR3 nucleotides: TGTGCCAGCAGCCCGGGACTAGATGGAGCAGATACGCAGTATTTT. Translation: CASSPGLDGADTQYF.

The chain has TRBV29-1 and TRBJ2-5, with no clear D. V gave up 2 bases and J gave up 0 bases, with 10 bases separating them. Germline-derived CDR1 and CDR2 are SQVTM and ANQGSEA. CDR3 size: 14 residues. The CDR3 region is CSVEPTTDQETQYF. In DNA form, the CDR3 reads TGCAGCGTTGAACCGACGACGGACCAAGAGACCCAGTACTTC.

CDR3 coding DNA: TGTGCCAGCAGTGACCGACAGGGAGGCTCTGGAAACACCATATATTTT. Translated, it gives CASSDRQGGSGNTIYF. V usage is TRBV6-1 and J usage is TRBJ1-3; 7 nucleotides agree with TRBD1. Unmatched junction bases numbered 5, after V lost 3 bases and J lost 0 bases. The CDR3 length is 16 residues. In germline, CDR1 is MNHNS, CDR2 SASEGT.

The chain combines TRBV5-1 with TRBJ1-6; maybe TRBD1 (5 bases). V lost 0 bases to trimming and J lost 7 bases, with 8 bases between them. Germline loops: CDR1 SGHRS, CDR2 YFSETQ. CDR3 length: 14 residues. The CDR3 spells CASSLGGANSPLHF. CDR3 sequence (DNA): TGCGCCAGCAGCTTGGGAGGGGCCAATTCACCCCTCCACTTT.

This clonotype was counted ten times or more. The chain carries TRBV12-3 or TRBV12-4 and TRBJ2-5; perhaps TRBD1 as D (5 bases). This CDR3 region has 14 residues. Trimming took off 3 bases at V and 5 bases at J, with 13 bases between the two ends. The CDR3 coding sequence is TGTGCCAGCAGTTTGGGGCTAGTAGGCGAGACCCAGTACTTC. Translating gives CASSLGLVGETQYF.

The CDR3 spells CASSLGQGRENIQYF. CDR3 sequence (DNA): TGTGCCAGCAGCCTAGGACAGGGGAGAGAAAACATTCAGTACTTC. This chain connects TRBV6-2 or TRBV6-3 to TRBJ2-4; 9 bases align to TRBD1. Germline lookup yields CDR1 MNHEY and CDR2 SVGEGT. CDR3 length: 15 residues. J lost 5 bases, V lost 6 bases, and 8 bases had no gene match.

The chain is built from TRBV5-1 and TRBJ2-7; D ambiguous. V shed 0 bases and J shed 3 bases, with 7 bases lying between them. Germline loops: CDR1 SGHRS, CDR2 YFSETQ. This CDR3 contains 13 residues. CDR3 in DNA: TGCGCCAGCAGCTTGGAGGACGGCTACGAGCAGTACTTC. It codes for CASSLEDGYEQYF.

This clonotype was counted at least ten times. The germline gene is not matched at one end of the junction; a read error may be the cause. V is TRBV7-7 and J is TRBJ2-5; the match to TRBD2 covers 11 bases. This CDR3 comprises 16 residues. The germline CDR1 and CDR2 sequences are SSHAT and FNYEAQ (reference sequence). Written as DNA, the CDR3 is TGTGCTAGCAGCGCCGGGACTAGCGGTCTACAAGAGACCCAGTACTTC. Translation: CASSAGTSGLQETQYF.